A single sample gave rise to the 21 T cell receptor beta chains below, sequenced in a study of shared clonotypes between healthy human individuals. Data came from immunoSEQ multiplex PCR; TCRdb stores just in-frame clones and leaves some out. The repertoire holds 2 million to 3 million clones, with over 85% as singletons. Sequencing was carried out using naive CD4+ T cells from PBMCs. Indicated subset: CD45RA+ positively selected. These receptors all come from a man aged 18 to 30 in good health. Some clones in this sample may be carry-over from other donors' samples.

The rearrangement joins TRBV6-6 to TRBJ2-3; 13 bases are a match to TRBD2. Germline loops: CDR1 MNHNY, CDR2 SVGAGI (reference sequence). V lost 6 bases, J lost 5 bases, and 8 bases stayed unmatched. The CDR3 consists of 16 residues. CDR3 bases: TGTGCCAGCAGACAAACTAGCGGGAGGGCCGAAGATACGCAGTATTTT. Its translation: CASRQTSGRAEDTQYF.

This chain links TRBV6-6 with TRBJ2-7; the match to TRBD1 covers 10 bases. This CDR3 comprises 14 residues. With V trimmed by 6 bases and J by 7 bases, 9 bases remained unmatched. Germline loops: CDR1 MNHNY, CDR2 SVGAGI (reference sequence). DNA of the CDR3: TGTGCCAGCAGCAGACGACAGGGGGCGGGGGAGCAGTACTTC. This translates into CASSRRQGAGEQYF.

V and J are TRBV30 and TRBJ2-7; D not resolved. V lost 3 bases and J 4 bases, leaving 7 bases between the germline ends. The CDR3 extends over 11 amino acids. Germline loops: CDR1 GTSNPN, CDR2 SVGIG (reference sequence). This CDR3 is CAWSAEYEQYF. The CDR3 coding sequence is TGTGCCTGGAGCGCCGAGTACGAGCAGTACTTC.

This clone is a singleton in its sample. The chain carries TRBV7-2 and TRBJ1-4; D perhaps matches TRBD1 (5 bases). The CDR3 has 14 residues. V was shortened by 5 bases and J by 7 bases, with 14 bases between the two germline ends. Germline values: CDR1 SGHTA, CDR2 FQGNSA. CDR3 loop: CASSPHGAAEKLFF. Here the CDR3 DNA reads TGTGCCAGCAGCCCTCACGGGGCCGCTGAAAAACTGTTTTTT.

This chain links TRBV6-6 with TRBJ1-5, with TRBD1 identical over 7 bases. This CDR3 is 15 amino acids long. Germline V lookup: CDR1 MNHNY, CDR2 SVGAGI (reference sequence). The ends lost 6 bases at V and 6 bases at J; junction bases unmatched: 11. The CDR3, as DNA: TGTGCCAGCAGCGGGAATTTCAGGGGGGGTCAGCCCCAGCATTTT. This encodes CASSGNFRGGQPQHF.

This chain links TRBV21-1 with TRBJ1-2. TRBV21-1 is labeled a pseudogene. This CDR3 is built from 12 residues. The CDR3 reads CASSTWEGGYTF. CDR3 coding DNA: TGTGCCAGCAGCACCTGGGAGGGTGGCTACACCTTC.

For the CDR3, the DNA is TGTGCCAGCACCAAAGGGGGGGAGAGAAGTGGGGAGCTGTTTTTT. Translation: CASTKGGERSGELFF. The chain has TRBV5-4 and TRBJ2-2; possible D gene TRBD2, 7 bases. The length of the CDR3 is 15 residues. Germline CDR1 and CDR2: SGHNT and YYREEE (reference sequence). V was pared by 6 bases and J by 8 bases, with 20 bases between.

The rearrangement uses TRBV5-1 and TRBJ1-2; D is perhaps TRBD1 (6 bases). The CDR3 has 14 amino acids. Trimming pared 0 bases from V and 4 bases from J, leaving 10 bases between. Germline CDR1 SGHRS, CDR2 YFSETQ. Written as DNA, the CDR3 is TGCGCCAGCAGCTTGGACAGGGCCACCTATGGCTACACCTTC. The encoded protein is CASSLDRATYGYTF.

The chain employs TRBV12-5 and TRBJ1-1; no definite D call. This CDR3 is built from 13 residues. Germline CDR1 reads LGHNT; CDR2 reads FRNRAP. The germline V and J ends were trimmed by 4 bases and 1 base, with 7 bases remaining between them. DNA for the CDR3: TGTGCTAGTGGTTGGGATCCGAACACTGAAGCTTTCTTT. This sequence encodes CASGWDPNTEAFF.

The chain recombines TRBV4-2 with TRBJ2-6; 8 bases align to TRBD2. There are 19 residues in the CDR3. Losses at the gene ends were 3 bases for V and 1 base for J; bases not matched to a gene: 11. Germline V lookup: CDR1 LGHNA, CDR2 YNFKEQ. The CDR3 DNA reads as TGTGCCAGCAGCCATCATCGCAGCGGGAGTTTGTCTGGGGCCAACGTCCTGACTTTC. Its translation: CASSHHRSGSLSGANVLTF.

J is TRBJ2-5 and V is TRBV5-6; D not certain. Germline CDR1 reads SGHDT; CDR2 reads YYEEEE. The V and J ends lost 2 bases and 5 bases respectively, with 16 bases between them. CDR3 length equals 15 residues. CDR3 amino acids: CASSLAPSARETQYF. In nucleotides, the CDR3 is TGTGCCAGCAGCTTAGCACCCTCAGCCCGGGAGACCCAGTACTTC.

V gene TRBV6-1 combines with J gene TRBJ2-2; a possible D gene is TRBD1 (5 bases). CDR1 is MNHNS and CDR2 is SASEGT in the germline V gene. Trimming took 7 bases from V and 3 from J, leaving 12 bases between them. This CDR3 region has 14 residues. This CDR3 is CASTKDRDTGELFF. As DNA, the CDR3 is TGTGCCAGCACCAAAGACAGAGACACCGGGGAGCTGTTTTTT.

The chain couples TRBV27 to TRBJ2-1; 9 bases align to TRBD1. With V trimmed by 2 bases and J by 7 bases, 6 bases remained unmatched. This CDR3 is built from 15 residues. Germline V lookup: CDR1 MNHEY, CDR2 SMNVEV (reference sequence). The CDR3 spells CASSLVGTGLNEQFF. The CDR3 region has the DNA TGTGCCAGCAGTTTAGTAGGGACAGGGCTTAATGAGCAGTTCTTC.

As to this clone: The same CDR3 is also encoded by other DNA sequences in this sample. J is TRBJ1-2 and V is TRBV2, with D tentatively TRBD1 (6 bases). The germline V gene encodes CDR1 SNHLY and CDR2 FYNNEI. The CDR3 has 15 residues. Between the trimmed V and J ends, which lost 1 base and 3 bases, there was a span of 12 bases. The CDR3 bases are TGTGCCAGCAGTGAAGGGGGGGCGGGAGACTATGGCTACACCTTC. Amino acids: CASSEGGAGDYGYTF.

V usage is TRBV5-1 and J usage is TRBJ2-7, with TRBD1 matching 12 bases. The germline V gene has CDR1 SGHRS and CDR2 YFSETQ. V trimming: 4 bases; J trimming: 2 bases; junction bases outside the gene matches: 4. This CDR3 is built from 15 residues. CDR3 sequence (DNA): TGCGCCAGCAGCCCGGGACAGGGGGCTACCTACGAGCAGTACTTC. The encoded protein is CASSPGQGATYEQYF.

The rearrangement uses TRBV11-3 and TRBJ2-7; D unclear. This CDR3 has 13 residues. Germline CDR1 is SGHNT and CDR2 is YENEEA. V was clipped by 1 base and J by 3 bases, with 7 bases between them. The CDR3 bases are TGTGCCAGCAGCTTAGGCGCTTACTACGAGCAGTACTTC. Its protein is CASSLGAYYEQYF.

The rearrangement uses TRBV2 and TRBJ2-7, with 8 bases matching TRBD1. Trimming at V came to 10 bases and at J to 0 bases, leaving 8 bases not matched to a gene. Germline loops: CDR1 SNHLY, CDR2 FYNNEI. CDR3 length: 14 amino acids. This chain's CDR3 is CATQNRGSSYEQYF. The CDR3, as DNA: TGTGCCACACAAAACAGGGGGAGCTCCTACGAGCAGTACTTC.

The chain links TRBV9 to TRBJ2-3, with a possible D match to TRBD2 (5 bases). Trimming removed 3 bases from V and 4 bases from J, with 12 bases in between. CDR3 length equals 14 residues. Germline CDR1 reads SGDLS; CDR2 reads YYNGEE. The chain's CDR3 is CASSGIGNSDTQYF. CDR3 coding DNA: TGTGCCAGCAGCGGGATCGGGAACTCAGATACGCAGTATTTT.

V and J are TRBV27 and TRBJ2-7; 7 bases are shared with TRBD1. CDR3 length equals 17 residues. Germline V gene lookup returns CDR1 MNHEY and CDR2 SMNVEV (reference sequence). Trimming took 4 bases from V and 9 from J; bases not matched to a gene: 21. The CDR3, as DNA: TGTGCCAGCAGTTCATTACCCGGGACAGAAGGGGCATGGGGGCAGTACTTC. The encoded protein is CASSSLPGTEGAWGQYF.

The chain links TRBV27 to TRBJ1-1; weak D call: TRBD1 (5 bases). Germline CDR1 is MNHEY and CDR2 is SMNVEV (reference sequence). V shed 7 bases and J shed 5 bases, with 14 bases lying between them. The CDR3 sequence is 13 residues long. CDR3 DNA: TGTGCCAGCAAGGTCAGGGTGGTGACTGAAGCTTTCTTT. Translating it yields CASKVRVVTEAFF.

This chain's CDR3 is CASSPRSQASTDTQYF. The CDR3 DNA sequence: TGTGCCAGCAGCCCTAGGTCCCAGGCTAGCACAGATACGCAGTATTTT. The chain has TRBV4-2 and TRBJ2-3; D ambiguous. The germline V gene has CDR1 LGHNA and CDR2 YNFKEQ. Trimming shortened V by 4 bases and J by 0 bases, and 14 bases separated the two germline ends. The CDR3 spans 16 residues.